This passage covers 29 T cell receptor beta chains from one sample sequenced in a study of CD8 T cells in ankylosing spondylitis (dated by TCRdb to the late 2010s). The library was produced with 5' RACE. Sequenced using an Illumina HiSeq 2500. The public reads were reanalyzed by TCRdb: fastp trimming at Q25, MiXCR alignment, in-frame beta chains only. When rows share a CDR3 protein, they turn into one entry using the most common DNA and genes. For this sample there are more than 30,000 distinct CDR3 sequences; 13% appear just once. The top ten clonotypes cover less than 35% of the sample. Input material: synovial fluid, either unsorted or a sorted T cell fraction (not recorded which). Source of these receptors: a male donor with ankylosing spondylitis.

The chain is built from TRBV6-2 or TRBV6-3 and TRBJ1-1; weak D call: TRBD1 (6 bases). Between the trimmed V and J ends, which lost 2 bases and 4 bases, there was a span of 11 bases. The CDR3 has 14 residues. Germline V gene sequence: CDR1 MNHEY, CDR2 SVGEGT. The CDR3 loop is CASSYEGDRTEAFF. DNA for the CDR3: TGTGCCAGCAGTTACGAGGGGGATCGCACTGAAGCTTTCTTT.

This clonotype was seen a few times. The chain uses TRBV7-4 and TRBJ1-1; D uncertain. The V gene's germline CDR1 is SGHVT and CDR2 SQSDAQ. V gave up 3 bases and J gave up 10 bases, with 15 bases separating them. The CDR3 length is 13 residues. CDR3 sequence (DNA): TGTGCCAGCAGCTTCCTAAGCGGAAGGTCAGCTTTCTTT. As protein: CASSFLSGRSAFF.

The chain carries TRBV20-1 and TRBJ1-5; D ambiguous. Per germline, CDR1 DFQATT and CDR2 SNEGSKA (reference sequence). CDR3 length: 14 amino acids. Trimming left V 3 bases short and J 7 bases short, with 16 bases between. This CDR3 is CSASIGMVSQPQHF. The CDR3 bases are TGCAGTGCTAGTATCGGGATGGTCAGCCAGCCCCAGCATTTT.

This clonotype occurred a few times. This chain joins TRBV7-9 and TRBJ2-5, with D perhaps given as TRBD1 or TRBD2 (5 bases each). This CDR3 is built from 16 residues. Trimming removed 1 base from V and 9 bases from J, with 21 bases in between. CDR1 and CDR2 (germline): SEHNR, FQNEAQ (reference sequence). The CDR3 DNA is TGTGCCAGCAGCTTAGTGAAACTATCCCGGTCGGGGCCCCAGTACTTC. It translates to CASSLVKLSRSGPQYF.

This clonotype was detected only a few times. The chain uses TRBV7-9 and TRBJ1-6, with 7 bases aligning to TRBD1. From germline, CDR1 is SEHNR and CDR2 FQNEAQ (reference sequence). V lost 5 bases to trimming and J lost 8 bases; unmatched junction nucleotides: 9. This CDR3 contains 15 residues. CDR3 sequence reads: CASSGNRGWDSPLHF. CDR3 in DNA: TGTGCCAGCAGCGGCAACAGGGGCTGGGATTCACCCCTCCACTTT.

This clonotype was detected ten times or more. The chain links TRBV7-2 to TRBJ2-7; D not certain. The V end lost 5 bases, the J end lost 6 bases, and 20 bases lay between the germline ends. The CDR3 consists of 15 residues. Looked up from germline, CDR1 is SGHTA and CDR2 is FQGNSA. CDR3 bases: TGTGCCAGCAGCCTCTACCGGCGAGGTTTGTCCGAGCAGTACTTC. This sequence encodes CASSLYRRGLSEQYF. Supplemented by reference TRBV7-2 and TRBJ2-7, the full variable domain reads GAGVSQSPSNKVTEKGKDVELRCDPISGHTALYWYRQSLGQGLEFLIYFQGNSAPDKSGLPSDRFSAERTGGSVSTLTIQRTQQEDSAVYLCASSLYRRGLSEQYFGPGTRLTVT.

This clonotype showed up many times. V usage is TRBV24-1 and J usage is TRBJ2-5; 7 bases match TRBD1. This CDR3 region has 15 residues. Germline CDR1 reads KGHDR; CDR2 reads SFDVKD. The trim removed 4 bases at V and 0 bases at J, leaving 4 bases unmatched. The chain's CDR3 is CATSERTGHQETQYF. CDR3 DNA: TGTGCCACCAGTGAACGGACAGGTCACCAAGAGACCCAGTACTTC.

The chain joins TRBV7-6 to TRBJ2-1; 12 bases are shared with TRBD2. The CDR3 sequence is 18 residues long. The V and J ends lost 2 bases and 14 bases, in that order; junction bases with no gene match: 19. Germline CDR1 SGHVS, CDR2 FNYEAQ. CDR3 protein: CASSLSLMTSGGPGREFF. In DNA, the CDR3 is TGTGCCAGCAGCTTATCTCTGATGACTAGCGGGGGCCCTGGACGGGAGTTCTTC.

This clonotype showed up just a few times. The chain employs TRBV12-3 or TRBV12-4 and TRBJ2-7, with a possible D match to TRBD1 (6 bases). V lost 5 bases and J 2 bases, leaving 13 bases between the germline ends. The CDR3 runs 14 residues. The CDR3 region has the DNA TGTGCCAGCAGTCCAGGGGCCATCCCCTACGAGCAGTACTTC. Its protein is CASSPGAIPYEQYF.

This clonotype was counted between two and nine times. J is TRBJ1-2 and V is TRBV28, with D unresolved. Germline CDR1 reads MDHEN; CDR2 reads SYDVKM. V dropped 6 bases and J dropped 4 bases, with 12 bases sitting between them. CDR3 length: 13 amino acids. The chain's CDR3 is CASSPTRTYGYTF. The CDR3 DNA sequence: TGTGCCAGCAGCCCAACGCGGACCTATGGCTACACCTTC.

V usage is TRBV6-5 and J usage is TRBJ1-6, with a tentative D call TRBD1 (5 bases). V was cut by 1 base and J by 7 bases, with 17 bases left in between. Per the germline V gene, CDR1 is MNHEY and CDR2 is SVGAGI. CDR3 size: 17 residues. CDR3 sequence: CASSYYLGRPGNSPLHF. Here the CDR3 DNA reads TGTGCCAGCAGTTACTATCTGGGGCGACCGGGGAATTCACCCCTCCACTTT.

This clonotype was observed many times. The rearrangement uses TRBV6-1 and TRBJ2-1, with TRBD1 matching over 7 bases. Germline CDR1 reads MNHNS; CDR2 reads SASEGT. After removal of 6 bases from V and 0 bases from J, the junction contained 5 bases not matched to a gene. The CDR3 runs to 15 residues. The CDR3 DNA is TGTGCCAGCAGCCAGGGGGACACCTCCTACAATGAGCAGTTCTTC. Translated, it gives CASSQGDTSYNEQFF.

A few counts support this clonotype. V usage is TRBV25-1 and J usage is TRBJ2-7; perhaps TRBD1 as D (9 bases). Between the trimmed V and J ends, which lost 5 bases and 5 bases, there was a span of 28 bases. The CDR3 covers 18 residues. CDR1 is MGHDK and CDR2 is SYGVNS in the germline V gene. The CDR3: CASSPPGGDRVLVHEQYF. The CDR3 region has the DNA TGTGCCAGCAGTCCCCCGGGGGGGGACAGGGTTTTAGTCCACGAGCAGTACTTC.

The chain recombines TRBV4-3 with TRBJ1-4, with D unclear. The V gene lost 2 bases and the J gene lost 2 bases, with 21 bases spanning the gap. The CDR3 has 19 residues. Germline V gene data show CDR1 as LGHNA and CDR2 as YSLEER. CDR3 sequence reads: CASSQKVSIGISTNEKLFF. The CDR3 region has the DNA TGCGCCAGCAGCCAAAAGGTCTCCATCGGGATTTCGACTAATGAAAAACTGTTTTTT.

The V call is TRBV27, the J call TRBJ2-7; no reliable D call. Germline CDR1 MNHEY, CDR2 SMNVEV (reference sequence). The V gene lost 5 bases and the J gene lost 2 bases, with 4 bases spanning the gap. This CDR3 has 11 amino acids. CDR3 DNA: TGTGCCAGCAGTACTACCTACGAGCAGTACTTC. This translates into CASSTTYEQYF.

This sequence joins TRBV3-1 and TRBJ2-1; unclear D gene. CDR3 length: 14 residues. Germline CDR1 LGHDT, CDR2 YNNKEL (reference sequence). V was shortened by 0 bases and J by 3 bases, with 6 bases between the two germline ends. Written as DNA, the CDR3 is TGTGCCAGCAGCCAAGATCAGAGCTACAATGAGCAGTTCTTC. Protein sequence: CASSQDQSYNEQFF.

This clonotype has a count of ten or more. CDR3 in amino acids: CASSSQTGTGGMDEQYF. In DNA, the CDR3 is TGTGCCAGCAGCTCTCAAACCGGGACAGGGGGAATGGACGAGCAGTACTTC. The chain has TRBV7-9 and TRBJ2-7; 11 bases match TRBD1. There are 17 residues in the CDR3. Trimming at V came to 4 bases and at J to 5 bases, leaving 13 bases not matched to a gene. CDR1 SEHNR and CDR2 FQNEAQ come from the germline V gene (reference sequence). The variable domain in full, with the rest retrieved from reference TRBV7-9 and TRBJ2-7, is DTGVSQNPRHKITKRGQNVTFRCDPISEHNRLYWYRQTLGQGPEFLTYFQNEAQLEKSRLLSDRFSAERPKGSFSTLEIQRTEQGDSAMYLCASSSQTGTGGMDEQYFGPGTRLTVT.

This clonotype was counted at least ten times. The rearrangement joins TRBV7-9 to TRBJ2-2; 8 positions match TRBD1. Germline trimming cut 5 bases from V and 5 bases from J; bases unmatched to any gene: 4. CDR3 size: 14 residues. Germline loops: CDR1 SEHNR, CDR2 FQNEAQ (reference sequence). DNA of the CDR3: TGTGCCAGCAGCCCAGGGGGCTGGACCGGGGAGCTGTTTTTT. It yields the protein CASSPGGWTGELFF.

A note on this clonotype: This may arise from a read error, as a much more abundant clone is one base away. This chain connects TRBV2 to TRBJ2-3, with TRBD1 matching 8 bases. Per the germline V gene, CDR1 is SNHLY and CDR2 is FYNNEI. CDR3 length: 18 residues. The CDR3 region is CTSSCRVGTGGGTDTQYF. DNA for the CDR3: TGTACCAGCAGTTGTCGGGTAGGGACAGGCGGAGGCACAGATACGCAGTATTTT.

For this clonotype: The missing conserved phenylalanine or tryptophan at the end of this CDR3 makes a read error likely. The CDR3 loop reads CSASGLYESTEAFS. CDR3 DNA: TGCAGTGCTAGTGGACTTTACGAGAGCACTGAAGCTTTCAGT. The chain carries TRBV20-1 and TRBJ1-1; no clear D. Germline V gives CDR1 DFQATT, CDR2 SNEGSKA (reference sequence). The length of the CDR3 is 14 residues. V lost 3 bases and J lost 4, with 15 bases in between.

This clonotype was counted ten times or more. This chain links TRBV6-5 with TRBJ1-5; TRBD1 is a possible D gene (5 bases). Deletions cut 4 bases from V and 1 base from J, with 11 bases between. Germline V lookup: CDR1 MNHEY, CDR2 SVGAGI. The CDR3 sequence is 15 residues long. The CDR3 DNA reads as TGTGCCAGCAGTTTCTCCAGGGCGAGCAATCAGCCCCAGCATTTT. Its protein product is CASSFSRASNQPQHF.

The rearrangement uses TRBV7-6 and TRBJ2-2, with 7 bases lining up with TRBD1. This CDR3 is built from 18 residues. CDR1 is SGHVS, CDR2 FNYEAQ, per germline. The J segment lost 5 bases and the V segment lost 2 bases, leaving 14 bases of the junction unmatched. The CDR3 reads CASSLRGRQGRMTGELFF. CDR3 DNA sequence: TGTGCCAGCAGCTTAAGGGGAAGACAGGGTCGAATGACCGGGGAGCTGTTTTTT.

This clonotype was detected a few times. The CDR3 DNA follows: TGTGCCATCAGCGCCGGACTAGCGGGGGGCCAAGAGACCCAGTACTTC. Residues: CAISAGLAGGQETQYF. The chain links TRBV10-3 to TRBJ2-5, with 14 bases aligning to TRBD2. Germline V gene data show CDR1 as ENHRY and CDR2 as SYGVKD. The V and J ends lost 6 bases and 1 base, in that order; junction bases with no gene match: 4. This CDR3 comprises 16 residues.

This clonotype was detected a few times. The rearrangement links TRBV10-3 to TRBJ1-2; D perhaps matches TRBD1 (6 bases). This CDR3 comprises 12 residues. Germline assignment: CDR1 ENHRY and CDR2 SYGVKD. V dropped 6 bases and J dropped 4 bases, with 9 bases sitting between them. The CDR3 DNA is TGTGCCATCAGGCGACAGGCCTATGGCTACACCTTC. Translating it yields CAIRRQAYGYTF.

This clonotype was detected many times. The chain combines TRBV28 with TRBJ2-5; no firm D call. Deletions cut 6 bases from V and 3 bases from J, with 8 bases between. This CDR3 contains 12 residues. Germline CDR1 is MDHEN and CDR2 is SYDVKM. DNA for the CDR3: TGTGCCAGCAGCAATCTTAAAGAGACCCAGTACTTC. It codes for CASSNLKETQYF.

This clonotype was detected many times. This chain joins TRBV7-2 and TRBJ2-1, with 9 bases identical to TRBD2. The germline CDR1 and CDR2 sequences are SGHTA and FQGNSA. After removal of 0 bases from V and 6 bases from J, the junction contained 9 bases not matched to a gene. The CDR3 has 17 residues. CDR3 residues: CASSLAVCGGALNEQFF. CDR3 DNA: TGTGCCAGCAGCTTAGCAGTTTGCGGGGGGGCTCTCAATGAGCAGTTCTTC. Using reference TRBV7-2 and TRBJ2-1 for the parts outside the CDR3, the full variable domain is GAGVSQSPSNKVTEKGKDVELRCDPISGHTALYWYRQSLGQGLEFLIYFQGNSAPDKSGLPSDRFSAERTGGSVSTLTIQRTQQEDSAVYLCASSLAVCGGALNEQFFGPGTRLTVL.

This clonotype was detected many times. The chain links TRBV5-6 to TRBJ2-1; no firm D call. This CDR3 comprises 14 residues. From germline, CDR1 is SGHDT and CDR2 YYEEEE. V shed 2 bases and J shed 8 bases, with 14 bases lying between them. In DNA, the CDR3 is TGTGCCAGCAGCTTAGAACTCCCAGAGGATGAGCAGTTCTTC. Its protein is CASSLELPEDEQFF.

This chain links TRBV5-1 with TRBJ2-4, with D perhaps assigned TRBD1 or TRBD2 (6 bases each). CDR3 length: 11 residues. CDR1 and CDR2 (germline): SGHRS, YFSETQ. V shed 2 bases and J shed 12 bases, with 9 bases lying between them. In DNA, the CDR3 is TGCGCCAGCAGCTTTGGGGGGCGTCAGTACTTC. It specifies CASSFGGRQYF.

This rearrangement joins TRBV4-3 to TRBJ2-1; D possibly uses TRBD1 or TRBD2 (6 bases each). The germline gives CDR1 LGHNA, CDR2 YSLEER. V lost 0 bases, J lost 10 bases, and 13 bases lay in between. CDR3 length equals 14 residues. The CDR3 loop is CASSQDMRGDEQFF. Here the CDR3 DNA reads TGCGCCAGCAGCCAAGATATGAGGGGGGACGAGCAGTTCTTC.